These 9 T cell receptor beta chains came from one sample sequenced in a study of T-cell reconstitution after alpha-beta-depleted transplantation in children. Preparation of the TCRbeta library used unique molecular identifiers. Via MiXCR, TCRdb re-called the PCR reads, giving one row per CDR3 protein. The data show about 610,000 distinct CDR3 sequences, with about 10% seen just once and about 4.2% held by the top ten. This specimen consisted of PBMCs from the stem cell graft donor, obtained from the stem cell graft. These receptors all stem from a human donor who donated a stem cell graft to a child with acute myeloid leukemia.

This clonotype was counted between two and nine times. The rearrangement joins TRBV12-3 or TRBV12-4 to TRBJ1-5; D remains unclear. The V end lost 2 bases, the J end lost 5 bases, and 13 bases lay between the germline ends. The CDR3 runs 15 residues. The CDR3 region is CASSLQEHVYQPQHF. The CDR3, as DNA: TGTGCCAGCAGTTTACAAGAACATGTGTATCAGCCCCAGCATTTT.

This sequence joins TRBV18 and TRBJ1-1, with 8 bases that match TRBD1. Germline CDR1 reads KGHSH; CDR2 reads LQKENI. With 4 bases clipped from V and 10 bases from J, the junction kept 8 bases outside the gene matches. The CDR3 contains 13 residues. Written as DNA, the CDR3 is TGTGCCAGCTCACAGGACAGGGAAGCGGTAGCTTTCTTT. Protein sequence: CASSQDREAVAFF.

This chain uses TRBV10-3 with TRBJ2-3; TRBD2 might be the D (6 bases). With 2 bases removed from V and 0 bases from J, the gap between germline ends came to 12 bases. CDR1 is ENHRY, CDR2 SYGVKD, per germline. This CDR3 is 16 amino acids long. The chain's CDR3 is CAISEGGLASTDTQYF. CDR3 DNA sequence: TGTGCCATCAGTGAGGGGGGACTGGCTAGCACAGATACGCAGTATTTT.

This clonotype appeared many times. The chain couples TRBV4-2 to TRBJ1-5; no clear D. Looked up from germline, CDR1 is LGHNA and CDR2 is YNFKEQ. V was clipped by 4 bases and J by 1 base, with 14 bases between them. The CDR3 sequence is 16 residues long. The CDR3 region has the DNA TGTGCCAGCAGCCCTCAAGATTGGGGAAGCAATCAGCCCCAGCATTTT. It encodes CASSPQDWGSNQPQHF.

The rearrangement links TRBV11-2 to TRBJ1-6, with 7 bases aligning to TRBD1. V dropped 4 bases and J dropped 11; count of bases not matched to a gene: 5. This CDR3 has 13 residues. The germline gives CDR1 SGHAT, CDR2 FQNNGV. The CDR3 DNA sequence: TGTGCCAGCAGCTCTAGACAGGGAGCACCCCTCCACTTT. It translates to CASSSRQGAPLHF.

This clonotype was found a few times. V usage is TRBV20-1 and J usage is TRBJ2-7; 8 bases are a match to TRBD2. The junction had 10 bases not matched to a gene; V was cut back by 0 bases and J by 6 bases. In germline, CDR1 is DFQATT, CDR2 SNEGSKA (reference sequence). This CDR3 spans 15 amino acids. Written as DNA, the CDR3 is TGCAGTGCTAGAGATCAGGAGCGGGGGAGTGGCGAGCAGTACTTC. Translation: CSARDQERGSGEQYF.

The chain has TRBV7-9 and TRBJ2-5; 10 bases match TRBD1. The junction had 11 bases not matched to a gene; V was cut back by 5 bases and J by 5 bases. CDR3 length: 16 residues. Germline V CDR1 and CDR2: SEHNR, FQNEAQ (reference sequence). The CDR3 loop is CASSLTGGYPGETQYF. In DNA, the CDR3 is TGTGCCAGCAGCCTGACAGGGGGCTATCCAGGGGAGACCCAGTACTTC.

This clonotype showed up many times. The V call is TRBV5-1, the J call TRBJ2-1; D may be TRBD2 (5 bases). V lost 2 bases, J lost 7 bases, and 19 bases lay in between. This CDR3 spans 16 amino acids. CDR1 SGHRS and CDR2 YFSETQ come from the germline V gene. The CDR3, as DNA: TGCGCCAGCAGCTTTGATAGCGTGAACAAAGGTAATGAGCAGTTCTTC. This sequence encodes CASSFDSVNKGNEQFF. Full variable domain (remainder filled in from reference TRBV5-1 and TRBJ2-1): KAGVTQTPRYLIKTRGQQVTLSCSPISGHRSVSWYQQTPGQGLQFLFEYFSETQRNKGNFPGRFSGRQFSNSRSEMNVSTLELGDSALYLCASSFDSVNKGNEQFFGPGTRLTVL.

This clonotype was seen only a few times. The chain carries TRBV29-1 and TRBJ2-5; no definite D call. The germline V and J ends were trimmed by 3 bases and 5 bases, with 10 bases remaining between them. This CDR3 comprises 12 residues. Looked up from germline, CDR1 is SQVTM and CDR2 is ANQGSEA. CDR3 residues: CSVDHGRETQYF. The CDR3 DNA follows: TGCAGCGTTGATCATGGAAGGGAGACCCAGTACTTC.